The 18 T cell receptor beta chains below all came from one sample that was sequenced in a study of response to subunit inactivated influenza vaccine. Each CDR3 protein is one row after TCRdb ran MiXCR on the RT-PCR reads. The table shows about 160,000 distinct CDR3 sequences, with about a tenth occurring only once. The sample in question was non-naive T cells sorted from PBMCs, obtained 40 to 50 days after vaccination. These receptor sequences come from a man aged 45-65 years who received an inactivated influenza vaccine.

The chain couples TRBV20-1 to TRBJ2-1; possible D gene TRBD1, 5 bases. CDR3 length: 16 amino acids. Between the trimmed V and J ends, which lost 0 bases and 10 bases, there was a span of 22 bases. Germline V CDR1 and CDR2: DFQATT, SNEGSKA (reference sequence). The CDR3 region is CSARDVDKEIFYEQFF. The CDR3 DNA follows: TGCAGTGCTAGAGATGTGGACAAGGAGATCTTTTACGAGCAGTTCTTC.

The genes are TRBV14 and TRBJ2-2; D is perhaps TRBD2 (5 bases). Germline V gives CDR1 SGHDN, CDR2 FVKESK. The V gene lost 1 base and the J gene lost 5 bases, with 11 bases spanning the gap. This CDR3 has 15 amino acids. Here the CDR3 reads CASSQGGLRTGELFF. CDR3 sequence (DNA): TGTGCCAGCAGCCAAGGCGGACTTAGGACCGGGGAGCTGTTTTTT.

The chain joins TRBV7-6 to TRBJ1-2; D remains ambiguous. This CDR3 spans 15 amino acids. The V gene lost 5 bases and the J gene lost 2 bases, with 15 bases spanning the gap. Germline V lookup: CDR1 SGHVS, CDR2 FNYEAQ. The CDR3 DNA is TGTGCCAGCAGCAAAGGGAGCCACCTCAACTATGGCTACACCTTC. Protein: CASSKGSHLNYGYTF.

The V call is TRBV27, the J call TRBJ1-4; D uncertain. Germline CDR1 reads MNHEY; CDR2 reads SMNVEV (reference sequence). The V end was cut by 2 bases, the J end by 8 bases, with 15 bases between. CDR3 length: 15 residues. CDR3 region: CASSLTTPVREKLFF. For the CDR3, the DNA is TGTGCCAGCAGTTTAACGACCCCGGTCCGGGAAAAACTGTTTTTT.

This clonotype has a count of ten or more. The rearrangement links TRBV4-2 to TRBJ2-3; TRBD2 agrees at 10 bases. V shed 0 bases and J 7 bases; nucleotides not matched to a gene: 4. CDR1 LGHNA and CDR2 YNFKEQ come from the germline V gene. This CDR3 is 15 amino acids long. This CDR3 is CASSQEAGGPHTQYF. The CDR3 DNA is TGTGCCAGCAGCCAAGAAGCGGGAGGGCCTCATACGCAGTATTTT.

This clonotype was detected a few times. The rearrangement uses TRBV7-2 and TRBJ2-3; TRBD2 might be the D (7 bases). The CDR3 has 14 amino acids. Germline V gene lookup returns CDR1 SGHTA and CDR2 FQGNSA. The V gene lost 3 bases and the J gene lost 6 bases, with 13 bases spanning the gap. The CDR3 here is CASSLGGADDTQYF. The CDR3 nucleotides are TGTGCCAGCAGCTTGGGGGGGGCCGACGATACGCAGTATTTT.

This sequence joins TRBV2 and TRBJ2-1; 10 bases match TRBD1. Germline-derived CDR1 and CDR2 are SNHLY and FYNNEI. The ends lost 7 bases at V and 8 bases at J; junction bases unmatched: 14. The CDR3 runs 16 residues. The CDR3 reads CASTSPGGQGLHEQFF. For the CDR3, the DNA is TGTGCCAGCACCTCACCGGGGGGACAGGGGTTACATGAGCAGTTCTTC.

This clonotype was counted only a few times. The chain carries TRBV28 and TRBJ1-2; 9 bases fit TRBD1. This CDR3 is 13 amino acids long. From germline, CDR1 is MDHEN and CDR2 SYDVKM. V lost 4 bases, J lost 6 bases, and 3 bases stayed unmatched. CDR3 sequence reads: CASSSRTGDGYTF. CDR3 nucleotides: TGTGCCAGCAGTTCCAGGACAGGGGATGGCTACACCTTC.

This clonotype was detected many times. This rearrangement joins TRBV7-2 to TRBJ1-1; 8 nucleotides line up with TRBD1. Unmatched junction bases numbered 4, after V lost 5 bases and J lost 5 bases. The CDR3 length is 13 residues. CDR1 is SGHTA, CDR2 FQGNSA, per germline. The CDR3 coding sequence is TGTGCCAGCAGCCAGGGGGCGTGGACTGAAGCTTTCTTT. It translates to CASSQGAWTEAFF.

The rearrangement links TRBV5-1 to TRBJ1-2; no definite D call. Germline lookup yields CDR1 SGHRS and CDR2 YFSETQ. The CDR3 is made up of 15 amino acids. V lost 4 bases and J lost 4, with 17 bases in between. The CDR3 sequence is CASSPGIAYGYGYTF. CDR3 DNA sequence: TGCGCCAGCAGCCCGGGGATAGCCTATGGCTATGGCTACACCTTC.

This clonotype has only a few counts. The chain joins TRBV30 to TRBJ1-1; D possibly corresponds to TRBD1 (5 bases). This CDR3 has 15 residues. With 2 bases removed from V and 3 bases from J, the gap between germline ends came to 16 bases. CDR1 and CDR2 (germline): GTSNPN, SVGIG (reference sequence). CDR3 nucleotides: TGTGCCTGGAGTCCCCGTTTGAGGGGAGACACTGAAGCTTTCTTT. Residues: CAWSPRLRGDTEAFF.

This rearrangement joins TRBV5-1 to TRBJ2-7, with TRBD1 as a possible D gene (5 bases). V dropped 2 bases and J dropped 2 bases, with 11 bases sitting between them. CDR3 length: 14 residues. Germline V gene lookup returns CDR1 SGHRS and CDR2 YFSETQ. CDR3: CASSFGAPPYEQYF. CDR3 DNA: TGCGCCAGCAGCTTTGGGGCACCCCCCTACGAGCAGTACTTC.

This chain joins TRBV28 and TRBJ2-7; 10 bases map to TRBD1. The CDR3 extends over 15 amino acids. CDR1 and CDR2 from the germline V gene are MDHEN and SYDVKM. V was clipped by 3 bases and J by 7 bases; unmatched bases: 9. The CDR3 is CASSFGRDRGFEQYF. Here the CDR3 DNA reads TGTGCCAGCAGTTTCGGGCGGGACAGGGGATTTGAGCAGTACTTC. Combining the CDR3 with reference TRBV28 and TRBJ2-7 gives the whole variable domain DVKVTQSSRYLVKRTGEKVFLECVQDMDHENMFWYRQDPGLGLRLIYFSYDVKMKEKGDIPEGYSVSREKKERFSLILESASTNQTSMYLCASSFGRDRGFEQYFGPGTRLTVT.

The genes are TRBV5-4 and TRBJ2-3; possibly TRBD2 for D (6 bases). The ends were cut back, 5 bases at V and 2 bases at J, with 15 bases in the middle. The CDR3 sequence is 15 residues long. The V gene's germline CDR1 is SGHNT and CDR2 YYREEE (reference sequence). The CDR3 DNA reads TGTGCCAGCAGTTCGGACTATGCGACCACAGATACGCAGTATTTT. Translating gives CASSSDYATTDTQYF.

Many counts were recorded for this clonotype. The chain uses TRBV28 and TRBJ1-2; TRBD1 matches 9 bases. V shed 4 bases, J shed 8 bases, and the junction held 8 bases outside the gene matches. Germline V CDR1 and CDR2: MDHEN, SYDVKM. The CDR3 is 14 amino acids. CDR3 in DNA: TGTGCCAGCAGTTCAGGGACAGGGAGGGGAGGCTACACCTTC. This translates into CASSSGTGRGGYTF.

This clonotype occurred many times. The V gene is TRBV4-2, the J gene TRBJ2-7; D may be TRBD2 (6 bases). CDR1 is LGHNA and CDR2 is YNFKEQ in the germline V gene. Trimming pared 4 bases from V and 6 bases from J, leaving 19 bases between. This CDR3 has 15 residues. The CDR3 DNA reads as TGTGCCAGCAGCCGCCTTACTAGCCGTCCCCTCGAGCAGTACTTC. Protein sequence: CASSRLTSRPLEQYF.

The table lists this clonotype with many counts. The chain carries TRBV6-2 or TRBV6-3 and TRBJ2-7; D remains ambiguous. The CDR3 has 12 amino acids. Trimming left V 5 bases short and J 5 bases short, with 10 bases between. The germline V gene has CDR1 MNHEY and CDR2 SVGEGT. The CDR3 here is CASSVGFNEQYF. The CDR3 nucleotides are TGTGCCAGCAGTGTGGGGTTCAACGAGCAGTACTTC.

The chain recombines TRBV19 with TRBJ2-1; 9 positions match TRBD2. This CDR3 has 15 amino acids. The germline V gene encodes CDR1 LNHDA and CDR2 SQIVND (reference sequence). Unmatched junction bases numbered 8, after V lost 7 bases and J lost 4 bases. In nucleotides, the CDR3 is TGTGCCAGTAAACCCGGACTAGCGAGATACAATGAGCAGTTCTTC. Residues: CASKPGLARYNEQFF.